This TCR beta chain came from a study of beta chain features in type 1 diabetes. Study-wide context: Examined across all samples were about 110 million sorted cells.

Sorting with CD45RO/CCR7/CD25/CD127/CD95/CD27 yielded naive, central memory, regulatory and stem-like memory CD4+ cells. The investigators reverse transcribed all of the isolated RNA, so they sequenced expressed TCRB transcripts. An average about 3.8 million reads came from naive, central memory and regulatory T cell samples. Clones were sequenced by immunoSEQ multiplex PCR, and TCRdb holds only the in-frame ones, with some missing. The sample records 250,000 to 300,000 clones, around an eighth being singletons. Losses at the gene ends were 0 bases for V and 5 bases for J; bases not matched to a gene: 8. Germline loops: CDR1 MNHEY, CDR2 SVGAGI. The CDR3 length is 16 residues. Study-wide findings and caveats: Type 1 diabetes patients had moderately but significantly shorter TCRB CDR3s in all four CD4+ subsets.

Remarks on this clone: The antigen is unknown.

The chain carries TRBV6-5 and TRBJ1-2; 8 bases are shared with TRBD1. Specimen: naive CD4+ T cells from blood. The sequence was obtained from a man aged 25-45 years with type 1 diabetes. The CDR3 bases are TGTGCCAGCAGTTACTCTCCAGGGGGCTTGAGATATGGCTACACCTTC. Translated: CASSYSPGGLRYGYTF.